This TCR beta chain comes out of a study of control samples from healthy donors and cancer patients. The CDR3 loop spans 13 amino acids. Between the trimmed V and J ends, which lost 3 bases and 4 bases, there was a span of 10 bases. Germline assignment: CDR1 KGHSH and CDR2 LQKENI. Profiling relied on immunoSEQ multiplex PCR, and the TCRdb table lists in-frame clones only, not all of them. This table holds approximately 120,000 clones, 80% to 90% found once. V is TRBV18 and J is TRBJ2-7, with unresolved D. This TCR was sampled from a man in his sixties in good health. The specimen was blood. The DNA of the CDR3 is TGTGCCAGCTCACCGCCCTCATTATACGAGCAGTACTTC. Protein product: CASSPPSLYEQYF.